This T cell receptor (beta chain) was identified during a study of tumour-infiltrating T cells in Burkitt lymphoma. Turning to the study itself: Productive clonality predicted overall and progression-free survival.

Germline V lookup: CDR1 SEHNR, CDR2 FQNEAQ (reference sequence). The length of the CDR3 is 19 residues. V was clipped by 4 bases and J by 3 bases; unmatched bases: 11. This clone showed up just a few times. Measured with immunoSEQ multiplex PCR; TCRdb has only the in-frame clones, and not every one. The sample gives about 5,400 clones, 9.5% to 10% of which show up once; around 2.2% is in the top ten. This receptor was obtained from a human donor with diffuse large B-cell lymphoma. The V gene is TRBV7-9, the J gene TRBJ2-6, with TRBD1 identical over 11 bases. The sample was tumor tissue. For the CDR3, the DNA is TGTGCCAGCAGCTCGAGCGGGACAGGGGGTTTGGGTGGGGCCAACGTCCTGACTTTC. Translation: CASSSSGTGGLGGANVLTF.